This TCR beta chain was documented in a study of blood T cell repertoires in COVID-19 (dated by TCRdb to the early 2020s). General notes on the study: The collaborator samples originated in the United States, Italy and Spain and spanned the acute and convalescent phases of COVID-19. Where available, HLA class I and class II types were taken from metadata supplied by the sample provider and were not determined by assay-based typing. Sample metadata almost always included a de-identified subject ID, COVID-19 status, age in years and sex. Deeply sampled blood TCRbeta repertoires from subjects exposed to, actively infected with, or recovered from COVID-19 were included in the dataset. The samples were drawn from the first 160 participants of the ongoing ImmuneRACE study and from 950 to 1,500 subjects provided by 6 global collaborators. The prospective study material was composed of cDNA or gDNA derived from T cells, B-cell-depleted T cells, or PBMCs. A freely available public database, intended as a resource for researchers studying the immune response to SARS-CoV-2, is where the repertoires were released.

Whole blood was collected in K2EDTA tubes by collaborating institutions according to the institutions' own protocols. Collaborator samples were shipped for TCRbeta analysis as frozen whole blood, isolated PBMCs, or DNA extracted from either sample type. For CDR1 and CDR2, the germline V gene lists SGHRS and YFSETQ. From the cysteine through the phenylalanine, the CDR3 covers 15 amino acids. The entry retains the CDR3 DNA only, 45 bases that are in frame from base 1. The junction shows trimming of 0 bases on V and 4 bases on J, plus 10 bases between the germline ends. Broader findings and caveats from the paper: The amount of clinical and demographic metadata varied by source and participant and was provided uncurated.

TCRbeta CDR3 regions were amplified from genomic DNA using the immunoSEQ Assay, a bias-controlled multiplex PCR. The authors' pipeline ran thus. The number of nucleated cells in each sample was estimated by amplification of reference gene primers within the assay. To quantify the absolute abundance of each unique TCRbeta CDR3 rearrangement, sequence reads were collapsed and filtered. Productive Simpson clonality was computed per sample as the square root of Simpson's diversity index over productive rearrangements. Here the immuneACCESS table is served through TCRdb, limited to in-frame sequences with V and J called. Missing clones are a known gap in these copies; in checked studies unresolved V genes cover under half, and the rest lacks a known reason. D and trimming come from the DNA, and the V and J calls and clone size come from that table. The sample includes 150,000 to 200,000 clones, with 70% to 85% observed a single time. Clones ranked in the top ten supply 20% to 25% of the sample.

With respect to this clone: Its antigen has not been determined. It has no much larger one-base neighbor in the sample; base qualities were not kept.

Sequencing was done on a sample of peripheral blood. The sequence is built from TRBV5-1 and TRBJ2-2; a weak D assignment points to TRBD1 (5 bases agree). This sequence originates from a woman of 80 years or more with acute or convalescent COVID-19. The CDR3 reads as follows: CASSLGTSPTGELFF. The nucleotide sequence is TGCGCCAGCAGCTTGGGGACAAGTCCCACCGGGGAGCTGTTTTTT. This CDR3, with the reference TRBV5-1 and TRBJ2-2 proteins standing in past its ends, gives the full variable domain KAGVTQTPRYLIKTRGQQVTLSCSPISGHRSVSWYQQTPGQGLQFLFEYFSETQRNKGNFPGRFSGRQFSNSRSEMNVSTLELGDSALYLCASSLGTSPTGELFFGEGSRLTVL.